This T cell receptor beta chain derives from a study of beta chain features in type 1 diabetes. Note on this clone: Its antigen is still unknown.

Study-wide results and caveats: Across all four CD4+ subsets, people with type 1 diabetes showed modestly shorter TCRB CDR3s. Researchers cautioned that cDNA sequencing could over-represent cells with high TCR expression.

The isolated RNA, all of it, was reverse transcribed, so expressed TCRB transcripts were what got sequenced. The average read count of naive, central memory and regulatory T cell samples was around 3.8 million. This table comes from immunoSEQ multiplex PCR, and its TCRdb copy is limited to in-frame clones, with some not included. This sample yields about 160,000 clones, of which almost 65% are seen a single time; nearly 0.09% belongs to the top ten. Germline lookup yields CDR1 LNHDA and CDR2 SQIVND (reference sequence). The CDR3 has 13 residues. The trim removed 6 bases at V and 6 bases at J, leaving 3 bases unmatched.

The TCR was taken from a young man with type 1 diabetes. The specimen sequenced was naive CD4+ T cells from blood. This chain connects TRBV19 to TRBJ1-4, with 8 nucleotides matching TRBD1. CDR3 in DNA: TGTGCCAGTAGACTGGACAGGGATGAAAAACTGTTTTTT. Translating gives CASRLDRDEKLFF.